This TCR beta chain was found in a study of shared clonotypes between healthy human individuals. The V gene's germline CDR1 is KGHSH and CDR2 LQKENI. The CDR3 length is 13 residues. Trimming removed 5 bases at V and 7 bases at J, with 12 bases between. Profiling relied on immunoSEQ multiplex PCR, and the TCRdb table lists in-frame clones only, not all of them. Among about 2.4 million clones listed, approximately 94% were seen once. This TCR derives from a man aged 18-30 years in good health. Some clones in this sample may be carry-over from other donors' samples. This chain uses TRBV18 with TRBJ2-1, with D unresolved. Sequences were obtained from naive CD4+ T cells from PBMCs. The subset denotes: CD45RA+ positively selected. For the CDR3, the DNA is TGTGCCAGCTCAGACGTATCCGGAAATGAGCAGTTCTTC. Residues: CASSDVSGNEQFF.